The 28 T cell receptor beta chains in this list originate from one sample, sequenced in a study of blood T cell repertoires in COVID-19 (dated by TCRdb to 2020 to 2021). The library was built by means of the immunoSEQ multiplex PCR assay. Entries here come from immuneACCESS through TCRdb and include only in-frame sequences with V and J called. Some clones fail to appear in such tables; in the studies checked, an unresolved V gene covers under half of the shortfall, and the cause of the remainder is unknown. The sample data list under 350,000 clones, and approximately 86% of these were observed just once. The ten most abundant clones make up 4% to 5% of the sample. The material sequenced was PBMCs or T cells enriched from blood (not recorded which). The receptors originated from a woman aged 35 to 49 with acute COVID-19.

The chain employs TRBV27 and TRBJ2-3, with TRBD2 as a possible D gene (7 bases). Trimming left V 3 bases short and J 6 bases short, with 19 bases between. CDR3 length: 16 amino acids. Germline CDR1 MNHEY, CDR2 SMNVEV (reference sequence). In DNA, the CDR3 is TGTGCCAGCAGTTTGGGGGGGCGTAATGTATTGGATACGCAGTATTTT. It is translated as CASSLGGRNVLDTQYF.

The J gene is TRBJ1-2, the V gene TRBV19; TRBD1 aligns across 7 bases. The CDR3 is 16 amino acids. V lost 8 bases, J lost 3 bases, and 15 bases stayed unmatched. Germline values: CDR1 LNHDA, CDR2 SQIVND (reference sequence). CDR3 bases: TGTGCCAGTCAGCTACAGGGGAATCTCCCCTACTATGGCTACACCTTC. Translated: CASQLQGNLPYYGYTF.

This rearrangement joins TRBV9 to TRBJ2-7, with 10 positions matching TRBD1. The CDR3 has 16 amino acids. Germline values: CDR1 SGDLS, CDR2 YYNGEE. After removal of 4 bases from V and 5 bases from J, the junction contained 12 bases not matched to a gene. CDR3 loop: CASSITGTGEFHEQYF. The CDR3 DNA follows: TGTGCCAGCAGCATTACCGGGACAGGGGAATTCCACGAGCAGTACTTC.

This sequence joins TRBV18 and TRBJ1-2, with TRBD1 identical over 7 bases. CDR3 length: 15 amino acids. Losses at the gene ends were 0 bases for V and 7 bases for J; bases not matched to a gene: 8. Germline CDR1 and CDR2: KGHSH and LQKENI. CDR3 loop: CASSPPNQGGSGYTF. The CDR3, as DNA: TGTGCCAGCTCACCACCGAACCAGGGGGGAAGTGGCTACACCTTC.

The chain carries TRBV6-2 or TRBV6-3 and TRBJ2-3; a possible D gene is TRBD2 (6 bases). V was clipped by 6 bases and J by 2 bases, with 15 bases between them. Per the germline V gene, CDR1 is MNHEY and CDR2 is SVGEGT. The CDR3 covers 15 residues. The CDR3 region is CASSERLANTDTQYF. The CDR3, as DNA: TGTGCCAGCAGCGAACGGCTAGCGAACACAGATACGCAGTATTTT.

The V and J genes are TRBV9 and TRBJ2-1; 7 bases line up with TRBD1. Germline CDR1 and CDR2: SGDLS and YYNGEE. The ends lost 2 bases at V and 8 bases at J; junction bases unmatched: 13. There are 16 residues in the CDR3. The DNA of the CDR3 is TGTGCCAGCAGCGTCGACAGGGCTCCGTTTATCTATGAGCAGTTCTTC. Its protein is CASSVDRAPFIYEQFF.

The chain combines TRBV20-1 with TRBJ1-3; tentatively, D is TRBD1 (5 bases). CDR3 length equals 14 residues. The ends were cut back, 3 bases at V and 10 bases at J, with 19 bases in the middle. Per germline, CDR1 DFQATT and CDR2 SNEGSKA (reference sequence). CDR3 bases: TGCAGTGCTAGTCCCGGGGGAGGGATTAGTACCATATATTTT. Translated: CSASPGGGISTIYF.

The chain recombines TRBV24-1 with TRBJ2-5; weak D call: TRBD2 (5 bases). V dropped 2 bases and J dropped 1 base, with 13 bases sitting between them. The CDR3 loop spans 16 amino acids. Germline CDR1 reads KGHDR; CDR2 reads SFDVKD. The DNA for the CDR3 is TGTGCCACCAGTGATTCCGGGGTGAGGCTCCAAGAGACCCAGTACTTC. Encoded protein: CATSDSGVRLQETQYF.

This clone was recorded a few times. This sequence joins TRBV14 and TRBJ2-1, with 14 bases matching TRBD2. Germline V gene data show CDR1 as SGHDN and CDR2 as FVKESK. The junction had 3 bases not matched to a gene; V was cut back by 4 bases and J by 4 bases. This CDR3 region has 16 residues. This CDR3 reads CASSRGTSGSYNEQFF. In DNA, the CDR3 is TGTGCCAGCAGCCGTGGGACTAGCGGGAGTTACAATGAGCAGTTCTTC.

This clone has at least ten counts. This chain connects TRBV27 to TRBJ2-7, with 11 positions matching TRBD2. Germline assignment: CDR1 MNHEY and CDR2 SMNVEV (reference sequence). The CDR3 extends over 15 amino acids. The V segment lost 6 bases and the J segment 3 bases; nucleotides outside the gene matches: 7. In DNA, the CDR3 is TGTGCCAGCAGAGGAACTAGCGGGAGTATCTACGAGCAGTACTTC. It encodes CASRGTSGSIYEQYF.

J is TRBJ2-5 and V is TRBV5-1; a possible D gene is TRBD2 (6 bases). V gave up 2 bases and J gave up 1 base, with 15 bases separating them. The CDR3 loop spans 16 amino acids. CDR1 and CDR2 from the germline V gene are SGHRS and YFSETQ. In nucleotides, the CDR3 is TGCGCCAGCAGCTTCTCCCCAGCCGGGAGCCAAGAGACCCAGTACTTC. It is translated as CASSFSPAGSQETQYF.

V gene TRBV3-1 (or the pseudogene TRBV3-2) combines with J gene TRBJ2-5; 11 bases fit TRBD2. From germline, CDR1 is LGHDT and CDR2 YNNKEL (reference sequence). J gave up 3 bases and V 6 bases, and 9 bases lay outside the gene matches. This CDR3 contains 16 residues. The CDR3 protein is CASSPGGGLAEETQYF. The CDR3 nucleotides read TGTGCCAGCAGTCCTGGAGGGGGACTAGCGGAAGAGACCCAGTACTTC.

The chain combines TRBV18 with TRBJ1-2; 10 bases fit TRBD1. Germline trimming cut 9 bases from V and 3 bases from J; bases unmatched to any gene: 7. Germline V lookup: CDR1 KGHSH, CDR2 LQKENI. The CDR3 contains 14 residues. DNA for the CDR3: TGTGCCAGTTCGGGGACAGGGGTTGACTATGGCTACACCTTC. It specifies CASSGTGVDYGYTF.

A single count supports this clone. This sequence joins TRBV2 and TRBJ1-3; the D is unclear. The ends were cut back, 8 bases at V and 1 base at J, with 12 bases in the middle. The CDR3 totals 14 residues. In germline, CDR1 is SNHLY, CDR2 FYNNEI. The DNA of the CDR3 is TGTGCCAGCGCTTCCACAAAGTCTGGAAACACCATATATTTT. Protein: CASASTKSGNTIYF.

V usage is TRBV7-8 and J usage is TRBJ1-1; D remains ambiguous. This CDR3 region has 14 residues. CDR1 and CDR2 from the germline V gene are SGHVS and FQNEAQ. Between the trimmed V and J ends, which lost 1 base and 1 base, there was a span of 7 bases. CDR3 residues: CASSLDAKNTEAFF. As DNA, the CDR3 is TGTGCCAGCAGCTTAGACGCGAAGAACACTGAAGCTTTCTTT.

The chain employs TRBV3-1 (or the pseudogene TRBV3-2) and TRBJ1-3, with TRBD1 matching over 7 bases. The CDR3 is 19 amino acids. The germline CDR1 and CDR2 sequences are LGHDT and YNNKEL (reference sequence). J gave up 0 bases and V 0 bases, and 11 bases lay outside the gene matches. This chain's CDR3 is CASSQEARGARFSGNTIYF. The DNA for the CDR3 is TGTGCCAGCAGCCAAGAGGCCAGGGGGGCGAGGTTCTCTGGAAACACCATATATTTT.

The J gene is TRBJ2-2, the V gene TRBV5-1; 12 bases fit TRBD2. Germline values: CDR1 SGHRS, CDR2 YFSETQ. The junction had 6 bases not matched to a gene; V was cut back by 7 bases and J by 5 bases. The CDR3 totals 15 residues. The CDR3 coding sequence is TGCGCCAGCCAAGAGGGGACTAGCGGGACCGGGGAGCTGTTTTTT. Its translation: CASQEGTSGTGELFF.

This chain uses TRBV9 with TRBJ1-2; tentative D call: TRBD1 (5 bases). Looked up from germline, CDR1 is SGDLS and CDR2 is YYNGEE. The CDR3 loop spans 14 amino acids. V lost 0 bases and J 8 bases, leaving 14 bases between the germline ends. The CDR3, as DNA: TGTGCCAGCAGCGTAGGTCGACAGTCGGAAGGCTACACCTTC. Its translation is CASSVGRQSEGYTF.

The gene calls are TRBV4-3 and TRBJ2-6; no clear D gene. The CDR3 extends over 16 amino acids. Trimming left V 2 bases short and J 0 bases short, with 8 bases between. Germline assignment: CDR1 LGHNA and CDR2 YSLEER. CDR3 in DNA: TGCGCCAGCAGCCAATCGAGGCCCTCTGGGGCCAACGTCCTGACTTTC. This gives the protein CASSQSRPSGANVLTF.

This chain links TRBV7-8 with TRBJ1-5; D not resolved. The CDR3 loop spans 18 amino acids. V was clipped by 5 bases and J by 0 bases, with 20 bases between them. Per germline, CDR1 SGHVS and CDR2 FQNEAQ. The CDR3 DNA reads as TGTGCCAGCAGCCGACTATCGCCCTTCGGGGATAGCAATCAGCCCCAGCATTTT. The encoded protein is CASSRLSPFGDSNQPQHF.

The chain couples TRBV7-2 to TRBJ1-3; D is unclear. This CDR3 comprises 15 residues. Trimming removed 2 bases from V and 0 bases from J, with 8 bases in between. Germline CDR1 is SGHTA and CDR2 is FQGNSA. The CDR3 reads CASSLQSSSGNTIYF. The CDR3 nucleotides are TGTGCCAGCAGCTTACAGTCTTCCTCTGGAAACACCATATATTTT.

The chain joins TRBV5-6 to TRBJ2-5; TRBD1 might be the D (6 bases). CDR3 length: 16 residues. Trimming pared 1 base from V and 5 bases from J, leaving 18 bases between. Germline assignment: CDR1 SGHDT and CDR2 YYEEEE. The CDR3 is CASSLNRDTLAETQYF. As DNA, the CDR3 is TGTGCCAGCAGCTTGAACCGGGACACTCTTGCCGAGACCCAGTACTTC.

The V and J genes are TRBV21-1 and TRBJ1-1; no check of the table's D call, TRBD1, against the DNA was made. TRBV21-1 is noted as a pseudogene. The CDR3 is made up of 14 amino acids. CDR3 sequence: CASSLPRLNTEAFF. CDR3 DNA: TGTGCCAGCAGCCTACCCAGGCTGAACACTGAAGCTTTCTTT.

The chain carries TRBV27 and TRBJ1-5; 9 bases fit TRBD1. This CDR3 region has 16 residues. J was trimmed by 6 bases and V by 4 bases; bases with no gene match: 10. CDR1 and CDR2 (germline): MNHEY, SMNVEV (reference sequence). Here the CDR3 DNA reads TGTGCCAGCAGTTCCCTGGACAGGGGTTGGAGTCAGCCCCAGCATTTT. Translation: CASSSLDRGWSQPQHF.

The chain links TRBV6-1 to TRBJ2-6; tentatively, D is TRBD2 (6 bases). CDR1 and CDR2 (germline): MNHNS, SASEGT. This CDR3 has 16 residues. Trimming removed 3 bases from V and 12 bases from J, with 21 bases in between. The CDR3 DNA reads as TGTGCCAGCAGTGAGCGGGTGGGCGGGGTCTACAGCGTCCTGACTTTC. Translating it yields CASSERVGGVYSVLTF.

The V gene is TRBV24-1, the J gene TRBJ2-2; TRBD1 agrees at 12 bases. After removal of 4 bases from V and 5 bases from J, the junction contained 7 bases not matched to a gene. Germline CDR1 and CDR2: KGHDR and SFDVKD. This CDR3 has 17 residues. The CDR3 region is CATSEPGTGGATGELFF. The CDR3, as DNA: TGTGCCACCAGTGAGCCCGGGACAGGGGGCGCAACCGGGGAGCTGTTTTTT.

This chain joins TRBV12-3 or TRBV12-4 and TRBJ1-2, with a weak D call TRBD1 (5 bases). The ends were cut back, 7 bases at V and 4 bases at J, with 13 bases in the middle. This CDR3 contains 13 residues. CDR3: CASKEGISYGYTF. For the CDR3, the DNA is TGTGCCAGCAAGGAGGGGATAAGCTATGGCTACACCTTC.

V gene TRBV28 combines with J gene TRBJ1-2, with TRBD1 matching over 12 bases. After removal of 11 bases from V and 2 bases from J, the junction contained 9 bases not matched to a gene. Germline CDR1 is MDHEN and CDR2 is SYDVKM. This CDR3 has 15 residues. The chain's CDR3 is CAEGTGGEGNYGYTF. DNA of the CDR3: TGTGCCGAGGGGACAGGGGGCGAGGGGAACTATGGCTACACCTTC.